The clone carrying this TCR beta chain has more than one count but fewer than ten. The data derive from a study of blood T cell repertoires in COVID-19. For the study at large: The United States, Italy and Spain provided the acute and convalescent COVID-19 samples. T cells, B-cell-depleted T cells, or PBMCs provided the cDNA or gDNA that served as material.

Trimming took 5 bases from V and 6 from J; bases not matched to a gene: 7. There are 15 residues in the CDR3. Looked up from germline, CDR1 is MNHEY and CDR2 is SVGAGI. As originally analysed: Scientists estimated how many nucleated cells there were by amplifying reference gene primers. TCRdb's table, derived via immunoSEQ multiplex PCR, lists solely in-frame clones and lacks some. V and J calls plus clone size are reproduced from that table; the DNA served to infer D and trimming. The profile shows 35,000 to 55,000 clones, roughly 84% of them singletons. The chain couples TRBV6-5 to TRBJ2-1; TRBD1 matches at 10 bases. This receptor was taken from a woman between 65 and 79 years old with acute or convalescent COVID-19. Sequencing used peripheral blood. The CDR3 is CASSRDRGQGNEQFF. In DNA, the CDR3 is TGTGCCAGCAGTCGAGACAGGGGGCAGGGCAATGAGCAGTTCTTC.